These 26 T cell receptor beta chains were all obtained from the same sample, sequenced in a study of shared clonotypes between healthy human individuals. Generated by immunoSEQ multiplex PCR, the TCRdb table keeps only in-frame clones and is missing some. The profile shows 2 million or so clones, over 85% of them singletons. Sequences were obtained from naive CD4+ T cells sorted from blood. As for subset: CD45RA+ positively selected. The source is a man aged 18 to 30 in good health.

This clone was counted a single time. CDR3 sequence (DNA): TGTGCCAGCAGCTTGAATCAGCGGGAAGCTTTCTTT. This sequence encodes CASSLNQREAFF. V and J are TRBV5-6 and TRBJ1-1; no firm D call. The CDR3 covers 12 residues. V was pared by 1 base and J by 8 bases, with 9 bases between. Germline values: CDR1 SGHDT, CDR2 YYEEEE.

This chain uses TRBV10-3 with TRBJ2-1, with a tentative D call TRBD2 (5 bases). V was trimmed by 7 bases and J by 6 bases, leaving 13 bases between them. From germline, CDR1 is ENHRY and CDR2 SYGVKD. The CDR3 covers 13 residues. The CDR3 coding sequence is TGTGCCATCACGAGGGTATTGGGCAATGAGCAGTTCTTC. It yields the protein CAITRVLGNEQFF.

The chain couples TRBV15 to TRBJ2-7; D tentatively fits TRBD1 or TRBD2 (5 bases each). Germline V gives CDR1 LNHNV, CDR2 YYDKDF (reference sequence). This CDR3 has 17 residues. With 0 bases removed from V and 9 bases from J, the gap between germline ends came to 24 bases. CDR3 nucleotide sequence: TGTGCCACCAGCAGAGATATCGCCGGGACGGGGAGCCTCGGGCAGTACTTC. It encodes CATSRDIAGTGSLGQYF.

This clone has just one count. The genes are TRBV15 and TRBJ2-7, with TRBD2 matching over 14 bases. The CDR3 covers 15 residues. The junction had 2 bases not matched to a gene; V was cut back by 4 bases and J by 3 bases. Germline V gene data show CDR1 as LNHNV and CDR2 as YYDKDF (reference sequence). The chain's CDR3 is CATSIGTSGSYEQYF. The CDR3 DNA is TGTGCCACCAGCATCGGGACTAGCGGGAGCTACGAGCAGTACTTC.

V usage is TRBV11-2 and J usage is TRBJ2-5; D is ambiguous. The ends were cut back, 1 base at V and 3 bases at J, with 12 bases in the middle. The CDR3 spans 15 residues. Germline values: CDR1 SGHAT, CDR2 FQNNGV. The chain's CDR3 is CASSLVGMWEETQYF. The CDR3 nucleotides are TGTGCCAGCAGCTTAGTGGGTATGTGGGAAGAGACCCAGTACTTC.

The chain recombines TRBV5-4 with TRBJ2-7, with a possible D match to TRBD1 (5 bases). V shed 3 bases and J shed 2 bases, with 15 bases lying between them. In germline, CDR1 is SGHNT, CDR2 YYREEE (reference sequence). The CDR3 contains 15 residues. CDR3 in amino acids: CASSSFQDKAYEQYF. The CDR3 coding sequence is TGTGCCAGCAGCTCATTCCAGGACAAGGCCTACGAGCAGTACTTC.

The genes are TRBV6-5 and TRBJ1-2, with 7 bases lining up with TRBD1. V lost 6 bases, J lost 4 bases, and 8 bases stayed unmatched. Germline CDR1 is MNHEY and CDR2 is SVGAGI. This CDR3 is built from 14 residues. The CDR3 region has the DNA TGTGCCAGCAGGCCGCCGGGACAGACCTATGGCTACACCTTC. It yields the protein CASRPPGQTYGYTF.

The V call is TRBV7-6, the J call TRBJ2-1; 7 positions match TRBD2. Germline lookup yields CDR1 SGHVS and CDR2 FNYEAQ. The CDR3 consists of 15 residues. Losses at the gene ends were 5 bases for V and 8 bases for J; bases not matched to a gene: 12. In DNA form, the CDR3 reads TGTGCCAGCAGCCCAGGGACTACCCCTATGGATGAGCAGTTCTTC. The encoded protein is CASSPGTTPMDEQFF.

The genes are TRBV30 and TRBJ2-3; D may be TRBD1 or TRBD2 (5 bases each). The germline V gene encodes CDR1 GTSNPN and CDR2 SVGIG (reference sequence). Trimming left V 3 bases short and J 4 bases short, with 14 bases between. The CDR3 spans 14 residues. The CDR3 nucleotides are TGTGCCTGGAGGGGGCTGGGACCAGCAGATACGCAGTATTTT. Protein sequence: CAWRGLGPADTQYF.

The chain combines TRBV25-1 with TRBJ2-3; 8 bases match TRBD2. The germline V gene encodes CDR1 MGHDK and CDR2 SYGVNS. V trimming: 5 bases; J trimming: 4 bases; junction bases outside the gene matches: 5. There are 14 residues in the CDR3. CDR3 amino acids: CASSSGRNADTQYF. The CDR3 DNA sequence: TGTGCCAGCAGTAGCGGGAGAAACGCAGATACGCAGTATTTT.

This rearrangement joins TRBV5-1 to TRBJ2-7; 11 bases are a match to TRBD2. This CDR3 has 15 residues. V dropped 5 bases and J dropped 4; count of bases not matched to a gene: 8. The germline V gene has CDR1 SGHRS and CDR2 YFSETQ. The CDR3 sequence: CASRVTSGSHYEQYF. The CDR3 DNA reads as TGCGCCAGCAGAGTAACTAGCGGGAGTCATTACGAGCAGTACTTC.

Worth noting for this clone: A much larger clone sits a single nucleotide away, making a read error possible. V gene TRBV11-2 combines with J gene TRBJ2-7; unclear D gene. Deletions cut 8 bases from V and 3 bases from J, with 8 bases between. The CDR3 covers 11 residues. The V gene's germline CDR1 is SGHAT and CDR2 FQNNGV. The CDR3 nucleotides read TGTGCCAGCGGCTCAGGCTACGAGCAGTACTTC. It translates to CASGSGYEQYF.

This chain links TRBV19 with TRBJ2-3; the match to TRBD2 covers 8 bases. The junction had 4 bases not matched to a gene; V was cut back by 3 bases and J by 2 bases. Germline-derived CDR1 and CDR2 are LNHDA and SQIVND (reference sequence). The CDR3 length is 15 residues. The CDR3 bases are TGTGCCAGTAGTATCAAAGCGGGAGACACAGATACGCAGTATTTT. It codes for CASSIKAGDTDTQYF.

The CDR3 nucleotides are TGTGCCAGCCGGAGGTCTAGCACAGATACGCAGTATTTT. It specifies CASRRSSTDTQYF. The genes are TRBV6-6 and TRBJ2-3; perhaps TRBD2 as D (5 bases). The CDR3 has 13 residues. Germline V gives CDR1 MNHNY, CDR2 SVGAGI (reference sequence). Trimming removed 8 bases from V and 0 bases from J, with 9 bases in between.

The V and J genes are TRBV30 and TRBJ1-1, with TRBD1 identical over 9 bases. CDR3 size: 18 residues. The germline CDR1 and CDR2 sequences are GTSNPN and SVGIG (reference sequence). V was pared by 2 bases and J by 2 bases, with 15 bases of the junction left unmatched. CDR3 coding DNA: TGTGCCTGGAGTCGAGACCCCTCCGGGACAGGGATAAACACTGAAGCTTTCTTT. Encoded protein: CAWSRDPSGTGINTEAFF.

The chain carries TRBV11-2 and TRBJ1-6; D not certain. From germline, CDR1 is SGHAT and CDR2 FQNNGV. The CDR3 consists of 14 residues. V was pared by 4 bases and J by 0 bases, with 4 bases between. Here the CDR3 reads CASSYSSYNSPLHF. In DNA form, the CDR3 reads TGTGCCAGCAGCTACAGCTCCTATAATTCACCCCTCCACTTT.

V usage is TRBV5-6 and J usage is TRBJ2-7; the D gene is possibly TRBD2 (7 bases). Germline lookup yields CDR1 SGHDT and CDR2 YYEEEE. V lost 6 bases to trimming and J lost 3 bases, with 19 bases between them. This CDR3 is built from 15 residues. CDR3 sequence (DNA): TGTGCCAGCACAACGGCCGGGGGGCGTCTCTACGAGCAGTACTTC. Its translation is CASTTAGGRLYEQYF.

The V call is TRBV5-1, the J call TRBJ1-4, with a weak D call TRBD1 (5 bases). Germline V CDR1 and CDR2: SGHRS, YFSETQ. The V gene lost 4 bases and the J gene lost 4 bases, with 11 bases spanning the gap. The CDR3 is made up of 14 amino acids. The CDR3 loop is CASSQGQINEKLFF. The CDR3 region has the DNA TGCGCCAGCAGCCAAGGACAAATTAATGAAAAACTGTTTTTT. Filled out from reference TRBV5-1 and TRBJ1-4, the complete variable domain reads KAGVTQTPRYLIKTRGQQVTLSCSPISGHRSVSWYQQTPGQGLQFLFEYFSETQRNKGNFPGRFSGRQFSNSRSEMNVSTLELGDSALYLCASSQGQINEKLFFGSGTQLSVL.

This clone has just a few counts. CDR3 bases: TGCGCCAGCAGCCTGAAACAGGGGCCCGGGGAGCTGTTTTTT. This sequence encodes CASSLKQGPGELFF. The rearrangement joins TRBV5-1 to TRBJ2-2; 7 nucleotides agree with TRBD1. CDR1 is SGHRS and CDR2 is YFSETQ in the germline V gene. The V and J ends lost 4 bases and 6 bases, in that order; junction bases with no gene match: 6. The CDR3 contains 14 residues.

The CDR3 loop reads CASSGQNNQPQHF. The CDR3 nucleotides read TGTGCCAGCAGCGGACAGAACAATCAGCCCCAGCATTTT. The genes are TRBV27 and TRBJ1-5; weak D call: TRBD1 (6 bases). Per germline, CDR1 MNHEY and CDR2 SMNVEV (reference sequence). The V end lost 6 bases, the J end lost 3 bases, and 9 bases lay between the germline ends. The CDR3 is made up of 13 amino acids.

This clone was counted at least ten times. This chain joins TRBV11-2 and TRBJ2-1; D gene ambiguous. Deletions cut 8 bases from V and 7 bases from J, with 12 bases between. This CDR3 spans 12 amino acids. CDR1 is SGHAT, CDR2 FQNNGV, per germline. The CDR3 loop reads CASRHGGNEQFF. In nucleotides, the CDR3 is TGTGCCAGCCGTCACGGCGGAAATGAGCAGTTCTTC.

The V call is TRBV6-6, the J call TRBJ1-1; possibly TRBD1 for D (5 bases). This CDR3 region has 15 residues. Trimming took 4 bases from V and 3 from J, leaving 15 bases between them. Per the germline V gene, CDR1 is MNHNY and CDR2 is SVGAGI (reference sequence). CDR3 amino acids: CASSSYLGTDTEAFF. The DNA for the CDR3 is TGTGCCAGCAGTTCCTACCTGGGGACGGACACTGAAGCTTTCTTT.

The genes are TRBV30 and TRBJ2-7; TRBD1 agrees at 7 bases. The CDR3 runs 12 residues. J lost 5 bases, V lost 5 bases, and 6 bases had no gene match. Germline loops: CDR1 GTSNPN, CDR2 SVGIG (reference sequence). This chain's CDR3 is CAWGMTGNEQYF. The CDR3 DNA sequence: TGTGCCTGGGGAATGACAGGGAACGAGCAGTACTTC.

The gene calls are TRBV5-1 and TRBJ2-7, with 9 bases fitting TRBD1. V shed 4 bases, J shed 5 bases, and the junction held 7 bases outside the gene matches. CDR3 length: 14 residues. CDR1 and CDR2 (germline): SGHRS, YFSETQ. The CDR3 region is CASSAGDRADEQYF. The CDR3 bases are TGCGCCAGCAGCGCCGGGGACAGGGCGGACGAGCAGTACTTC. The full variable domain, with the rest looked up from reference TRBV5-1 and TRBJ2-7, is KAGVTQTPRYLIKTRGQQVTLSCSPISGHRSVSWYQQTPGQGLQFLFEYFSETQRNKGNFPGRFSGRQFSNSRSEMNVSTLELGDSALYLCASSAGDRADEQYFGPGTRLTVT.

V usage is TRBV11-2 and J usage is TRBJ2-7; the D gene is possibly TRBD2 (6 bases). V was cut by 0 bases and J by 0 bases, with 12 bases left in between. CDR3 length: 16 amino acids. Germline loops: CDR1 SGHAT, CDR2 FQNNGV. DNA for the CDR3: TGTGCCAGCAGCTTAGACCCGCAGACTAGCTCCTACGAGCAGTACTTC. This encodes CASSLDPQTSSYEQYF.

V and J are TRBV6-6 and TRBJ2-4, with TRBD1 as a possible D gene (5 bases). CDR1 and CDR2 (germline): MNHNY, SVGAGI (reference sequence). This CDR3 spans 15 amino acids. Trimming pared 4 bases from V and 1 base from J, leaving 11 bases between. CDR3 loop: CASSSLDTAKNIQYF. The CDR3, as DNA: TGTGCCAGCAGTTCCCTGGACACCGCCAAAAACATTCAGTACTTC.